The T cell receptor beta chain under discussion was sequenced for a study of identifying expanded T cells in peripheral blood. Study-wide results and caveats: Across healthy donors, higher total template counts meant significantly greater approximately two-week count variance.

Data came from immunoSEQ multiplex PCR; TCRdb stores just in-frame clones and leaves some out. The sample consists of some 100,000 clones, 87% of them appearing once. During the collection period, no donor immune events like infections were recorded. The CDR3 runs 14 residues. From germline, CDR1 is MNHNS and CDR2 SASEGT. V lost 6 bases to trimming and J lost 4 bases, with 13 bases between them. As for this clone: Antigen unknown.

Sequencing was done on a sample of blood. This receptor was taken from a person aged 18 to 75 in good health. This chain connects TRBV6-1 to TRBJ1-3; no firm D call. CDR3: CASSETRVGNTIYF. The DNA of the CDR3 is TGTGCCAGCAGCGAGACAAGGGTGGGAAACACCATATATTTT.